This T cell receptor (beta chain) came from a study of blood T cell repertoires in COVID-19. Study in general: Specimens from acute and convalescent COVID-19 originated in the United States, Italy and Spain. The analysed material was cDNA or gDNA that came from T cells, B-cell-depleted T cells, or PBMCs.

With V trimmed by 5 bases and J by 2 bases, 5 bases remained unmatched. The CDR3 sequence is 15 residues long. Germline V gene lookup returns CDR1 SGHNT and CDR2 YENEEA. In the original processing: Amplification from reference gene primers served as the basis for estimated nucleated cell counts. Profiling relied on immunoSEQ multiplex PCR, and the TCRdb table lists in-frame clones only, not all of them. V and J calls and clone size come straight from that table; D and trimming were deduced from the DNA. The table lists about 98,000 clones, approximately 79% of them singletons. This TCR was sampled from a man between 65 and 85 years old with active or convalescent COVID-19. The rearrangement uses TRBV11-3 and TRBJ2-7; 11 nucleotides align to TRBD1. Sequencing was done on a sample of peripheral blood. CDR3 residues: CASSPGTGGPYEQYF. The CDR3 bases are TGTGCCAGCAGCCCCGGGACAGGGGGTCCCTACGAGCAGTACTTC. The full variable domain, rest sourced from reference TRBV11-3 and TRBJ2-7, is EAGVVQSPRYKIIEKKQPVAFWCNPISGHNTLYWYLQNLGQGPELLIRYENEEAVDDSQLPKDRFSAERLKGVDSTLKIQPAELGDSAVYLCASSPGTGGPYEQYFGPGTRLTVT.